A single T cell receptor beta chain is shown here with its context. Its antigen is undetermined. Treatment: around 19 received Ad26.COV2.S at low or high dose, single or two shots; roughly 5 received placebo; per-sample allocation not given. The investigators took samples on day 63 after the first vaccine or placebo injection. Assay: immunoSEQ multiplex PCR; the TCRdb copy retains only in-frame clones and omits some. The sample holds some 320,000 clones, 85% to 90% seen once. This entry comes from a study of Ad26.COV2.S vaccination and SARS-CoV-2 variants. About the research overall: A participant enrolled in the COV1001 Ad26.COV2.S trial arm provided the sample. Ad26.COV2.S given intramuscularly, once or twice 56 days apart.

The CDR3 length is 12 residues. V was clipped by 7 bases and J by 4 bases, with 9 bases between them. CDR1 and CDR2 (germline): MNHNY, SVGAGI (reference sequence). General observations from the study: Spike-specific TCR breadth was greater in vaccine than placebo recipients. Reportedly, after vaccination the spike-specific CD8+ and CD4+ T cell responses displayed substantial breadth.

This clonotype originated in a person between 18 and 65 years old who received the Ad26.COV2.S COVID-19 vaccine or a placebo. The material sequenced was peripheral blood, taken in a trial of Ad26.COV2.S vaccine versus placebo. The V gene is TRBV6-6, the J gene TRBJ2-3; D is possibly TRBD1 (5 bases). CDR3 protein: CASKGAADTQYF. CDR3 nucleotide sequence: TGTGCCAGCAAAGGGGCCGCAGATACGCAGTATTTT.